The sample holds a few counts of the clone carrying this T cell receptor beta chain. The target antigen is unknown. The sample originates from a study of T cell responses to AZD1222 COVID-19 vaccine. Study results and limitations: A mostly white British donor set with more females was recruited, and clonal diversity was possibly underestimated. In all cases, repertoires were sampled only after the peak T cell response. Unmutated variant regions reportedly attract nearly half of all spike-specific TCRs.

Clones were read by immunoSEQ multiplex PCR, and TCRdb kept only the in-frame ones, dropping some. Found here are approximately 130,000 clones, 93% of them singletons; the top ten hold roughly 0.91%. The receptor's source is an adult in good health. The sequencing used peripheral blood, collected on day 0 of AZD1222 vaccination.

The CDR3 coding sequence is TGCGCCAGCACACAGGATCTTAATCAGCCCCAGCATTTT. Protein product: CASTQDLNQPQHF. V usage is TRBV10-2 and J usage is TRBJ1-5; a possible D gene is TRBD1 (5 bases). Trimming shortened V by 7 bases and J by 4 bases, and 11 bases separated the two germline ends. Germline loops: CDR1 WSHSY, CDR2 SAAADI. The CDR3 is made up of 13 amino acids.